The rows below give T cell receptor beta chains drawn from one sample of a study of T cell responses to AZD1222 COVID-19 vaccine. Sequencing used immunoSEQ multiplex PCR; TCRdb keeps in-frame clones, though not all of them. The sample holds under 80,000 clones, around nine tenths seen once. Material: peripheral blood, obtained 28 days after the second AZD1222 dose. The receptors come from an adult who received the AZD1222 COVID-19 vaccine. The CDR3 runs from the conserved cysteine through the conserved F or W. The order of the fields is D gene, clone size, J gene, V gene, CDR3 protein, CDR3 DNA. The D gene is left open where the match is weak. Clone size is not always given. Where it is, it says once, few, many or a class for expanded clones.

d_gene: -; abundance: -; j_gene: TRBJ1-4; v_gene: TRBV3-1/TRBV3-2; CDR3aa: CASSQDPRTDGYHEKLFF; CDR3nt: TGTGCCAGCAGCCAAGACCCCAGAACAGATGGGTACCATGAAAAACTGTTTTTT
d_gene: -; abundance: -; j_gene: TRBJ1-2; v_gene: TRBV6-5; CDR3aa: CASSYLGQNNYGYTF; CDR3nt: TGTGCCAGCAGTTACCTAGGCCAAAATAACTATGGCTACACCTTC
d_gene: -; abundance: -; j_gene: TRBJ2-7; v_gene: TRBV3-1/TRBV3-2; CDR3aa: CASSQAGGSYEQYF; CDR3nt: TGTGCCAGCAGCCAAGCTGGAGGGTCCTACGAGCAGTACTTC
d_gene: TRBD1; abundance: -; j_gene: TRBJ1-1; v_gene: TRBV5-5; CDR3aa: CASSSFDRDRPEAFF; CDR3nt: TGTGCCAGCAGCTCTTTTGACAGGGACCGGCCTGAAGCTTTCTTT
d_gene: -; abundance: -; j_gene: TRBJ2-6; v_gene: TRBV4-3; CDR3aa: CASSQDGGVAWPGANVLTF; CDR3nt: TGCGCCAGCAGCCAAGACGGCGGGGTCGCCTGGCCTGGGGCCAACGTCCTGACTTTC
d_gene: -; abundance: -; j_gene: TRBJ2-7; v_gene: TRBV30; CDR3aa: CAWRTGPNLAEQYF; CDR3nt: TGTGCCTGGAGGACCGGGCCTAACCTGGCCGAGCAGTACTTC
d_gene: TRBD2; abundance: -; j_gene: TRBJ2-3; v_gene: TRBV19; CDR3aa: CASRKLAGISDTQYF; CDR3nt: TGTGCCAGTAGAAAACTAGCGGGAATCTCAGATACGCAGTATTTT
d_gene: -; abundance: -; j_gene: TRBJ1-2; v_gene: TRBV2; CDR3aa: CASSGAGKYGYTF; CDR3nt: TGTGCCAGCAGTGGGGCGGGGAAGTATGGCTACACCTTC
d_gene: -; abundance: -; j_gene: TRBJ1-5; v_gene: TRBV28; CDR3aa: CASTSWGGNQPQHF; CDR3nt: TGTGCCAGCACCTCGTGGGGAGGCAATCAGCCCCAGCATTTT
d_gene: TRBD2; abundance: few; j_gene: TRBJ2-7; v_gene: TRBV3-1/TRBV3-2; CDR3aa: CASGLAGGYYEQYF; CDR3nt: TGTGCCAGCGGCTTAGCGGGAGGTTACTACGAGCAGTACTTC
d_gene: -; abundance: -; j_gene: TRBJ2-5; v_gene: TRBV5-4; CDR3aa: CASSPEEGETQYF; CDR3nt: TGTGCCAGCAGCCCGGAAGAGGGGGAGACCCAGTACTTC
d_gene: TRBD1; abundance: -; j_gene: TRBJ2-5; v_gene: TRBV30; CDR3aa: CAWRTGSFGETQYF; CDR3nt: TGTGCCTGGAGGACAGGGAGTTTCGGAGAGACCCAGTACTTC
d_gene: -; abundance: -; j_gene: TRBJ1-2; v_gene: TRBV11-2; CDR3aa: CASSPPPDKNYGYTF; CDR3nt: TGTGCCAGCAGCCCACCCCCAGACAAGAACTATGGCTACACCTTC
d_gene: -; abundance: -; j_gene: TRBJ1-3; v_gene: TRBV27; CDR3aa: CASRDNSGNTIYF; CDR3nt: TGTGCCAGCAGGGACAACTCTGGAAACACCATATATTTT
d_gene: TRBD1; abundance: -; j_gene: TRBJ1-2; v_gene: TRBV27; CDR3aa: CASSFNGQGSGYTF; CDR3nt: TGTGCCAGCAGTTTTAATGGACAGGGTTCGGGCTACACCTTC
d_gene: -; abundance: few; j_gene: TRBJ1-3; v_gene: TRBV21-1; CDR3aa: CASSKEGLVKCSGNTIYF; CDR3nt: TGTGCCAGCAGCAAAGAGGGTTTAGTAAAGTGCTCTGGAAACACCATATATTTT
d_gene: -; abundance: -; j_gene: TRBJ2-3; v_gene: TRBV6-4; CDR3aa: CASKKDHTDTQYF; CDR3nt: TGTGCCAGCAAAAAGGACCACACAGATACGCAGTATTTT
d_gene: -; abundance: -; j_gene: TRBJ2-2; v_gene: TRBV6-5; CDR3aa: CASKRGLRGELFF; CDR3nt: TGTGCCAGCAAAAGGGGTTTAAGGGGGGAGCTGTTTTTT
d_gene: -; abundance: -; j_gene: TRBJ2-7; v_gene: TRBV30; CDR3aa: CAWSQSYEQYF; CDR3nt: TGTGCCTGGTCCCAGTCCTACGAGCAGTACTTC
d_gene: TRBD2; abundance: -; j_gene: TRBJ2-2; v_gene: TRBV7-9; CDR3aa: CASSNTGLANTGELFF; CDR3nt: TGTGCCAGCAGCAACACGGGACTAGCGAACACCGGGGAGCTGTTTTTT
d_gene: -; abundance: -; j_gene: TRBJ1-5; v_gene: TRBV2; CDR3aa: CASTGGLLWPQHF; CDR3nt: TGTGCCAGCACCGGGGGGCTTTTATGGCCCCAGCATTTT
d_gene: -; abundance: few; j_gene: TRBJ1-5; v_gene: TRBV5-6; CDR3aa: CASSLRYQPQHF; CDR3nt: TGTGCCAGCAGCTTGCGGTATCAGCCCCAGCATTTT
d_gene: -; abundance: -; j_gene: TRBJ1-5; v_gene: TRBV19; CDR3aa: CASSIRPQPQHF; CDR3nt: TGTGCCAGTAGTATAAGGCCTCAGCCCCAGCATTTT
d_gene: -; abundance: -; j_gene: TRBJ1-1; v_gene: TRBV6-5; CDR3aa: CASSYSTDTEAFF; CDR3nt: TGTGCCAGCAGCTATTCGACAGACACTGAAGCTTTCTTT
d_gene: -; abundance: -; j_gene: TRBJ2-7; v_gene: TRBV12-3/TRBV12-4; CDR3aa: CASAKFYEQYF; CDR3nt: TGTGCCAGCGCCAAGTTCTACGAGCAGTACTTC
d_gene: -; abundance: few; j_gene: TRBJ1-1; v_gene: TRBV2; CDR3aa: CASSQPTEAFF; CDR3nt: TGTGCCAGCAGTCAACCCACTGAAGCTTTCTTT
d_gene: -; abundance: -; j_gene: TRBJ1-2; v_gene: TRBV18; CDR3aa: CASSPRGLDGYTF; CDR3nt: TGTGCCAGCTCACCACGGGGACTGGATGGCTACACCTTC
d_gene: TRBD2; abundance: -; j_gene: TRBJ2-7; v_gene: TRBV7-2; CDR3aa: CASRYRTSGSPYEQYF; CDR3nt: TGTGCCAGCAGATATCGGACTAGCGGGAGTCCCTACGAGCAGTACTTC